These 32 T cell receptor beta chains came from one sample sequenced in a study of CXCR3-negative and CXCR3-positive naive CD8 T cells. The study, taken as a whole, reports: For CXCR3-positive naive cells, TRB CDR3s were more hydrophobic than those of CXCR3-negative naive cells.

TRB cDNA was prepared as libraries by UMI-labeled 5' RACE. From the 5' RACE reads, TCRdb lists one entry per CDR3 protein and no DNA. This sample's table has about 85,000 distinct CDR3 sequences. Antigens of these TCRs are unknown. Sequencing was performed on naive CXCR3+ CD8+ T cells from blood. The subset here: CD45RO-CCR7+CD27+CD95- naive CD8+ T cells expressing CXCR3 (TNR3+). The receptors here all came from a human donor in good health. Some clones in this sample may be carry-over from other donors' samples.

The V call is TRBV7-9, the J call TRBJ2-7; without DNA, the TCRdb call of TRBD1 cannot be checked. From germline, CDR1 is SEHNR and CDR2 FQNEAQ (reference sequence). This CDR3 region has 15 residues. The CDR3 sequence is CASSLDPGQNYEQYF.

CDR3 residues: CASSPNRGSYEQYF. The chain combines TRBV28 with TRBJ2-7. The CDR3 length is 14 residues. Germline assignment: CDR1 MDHEN and CDR2 SYDVKM.

This chain connects TRBV7-6 to TRBJ1-2; without DNA, the TCRdb call of TRBD1 cannot be checked. Germline V gene sequence: CDR1 SGHVS, CDR2 FNYEAQ. The CDR3 length is 17 residues. The CDR3 reads CASSLGVEGSGPGGYTF.

V gene TRBV15 combines with J gene TRBJ2-7; TCRdb gives TRBD2 as the D gene, but with no DNA this cannot be confirmed. CDR1 is LNHNV, CDR2 YYDKDF, per germline (reference sequence). This CDR3 is built from 18 residues. The CDR3 sequence is CATSREGLAGGPGYEQYF.

The chain recombines TRBV5-1 with TRBJ2-2; TCRdb selects TRBD1, and the lack of DNA leaves this call unchecked. There are 14 residues in the CDR3. Germline V lookup: CDR1 SGHRS, CDR2 YFSETQ. The CDR3 protein is CASQTGESTGELFF.

The J gene is TRBJ2-3, the V gene TRBV3-1. The CDR3 extends over 13 amino acids. Looked up from germline, CDR1 is LGHDT and CDR2 is YNNKEL (reference sequence). Here the CDR3 reads CASSQGRADTQYF.

This chain connects TRBV15 to TRBJ2-5; TCRdb selects TRBD2, and the lack of DNA leaves this call unchecked. Germline V gene lookup returns CDR1 LNHNV and CDR2 YYDKDF (reference sequence). The CDR3 length is 17 residues. CDR3 in amino acids: CATSRDWMEAAQETQYF.

The chain has TRBV5-1 and TRBJ1-1; TCRdb proposes TRBD1, but this gene call is untestable without DNA. Germline V lookup: CDR1 SGHRS, CDR2 YFSETQ. The CDR3 spans 17 residues. The CDR3 sequence: CASSPEDRAGMNTEAFF.

This chain links TRBV28 with TRBJ2-5; the TCRdb D gene call, TRBD1, has no DNA to confirm it. Per the germline V gene, CDR1 is MDHEN and CDR2 is SYDVKM. CDR3 length: 16 residues. CDR3 region: CASSFPHLTVRETQYF.

The chain is built from TRBV7-9 and TRBJ2-7; TCRdb's D call of TRBD1 is untestable without DNA. Germline values: CDR1 SEHNR, CDR2 FQNEAQ (reference sequence). This CDR3 has 14 amino acids. CDR3: CASSARDRLREQYF.

The chain carries TRBV7-9 and TRBJ2-1; TCRdb calls TRBD1, which cannot be checked without DNA. Germline CDR1 is SEHNR and CDR2 is FQNEAQ (reference sequence). CDR3 size: 14 residues. The CDR3 spells CASRPGQGYNEQFF.

The chain's CDR3 is CASSYQRGGPGELFF. The rearrangement uses TRBV6-5 and TRBJ2-2; TCRdb picks TRBD2, but there is no DNA to check that call. Per the germline V gene, CDR1 is MNHEY and CDR2 is SVGAGI. The CDR3 has 15 amino acids.

This sequence joins TRBV10-3 and TRBJ1-5; without DNA, the TCRdb call of TRBD1 cannot be checked. CDR1 ENHRY and CDR2 SYGVKD come from the germline V gene. The CDR3 extends over 15 amino acids. The CDR3 loop is CAISEGQGGNQPQHF.

The chain uses TRBV20-1 and TRBJ1-2; checking the TCRdb D call of TRBD1 is not possible without DNA. CDR3 length: 14 residues. Germline V gives CDR1 DFQATT, CDR2 SNEGSKA (reference sequence). CDR3 amino acids: CSARVFPGNYGYTF.

This rearrangement joins TRBV28 to TRBJ2-5; with no DNA, the TCRdb D assignment of TRBD2 cannot be verified. The CDR3 runs to 15 residues. Germline lookup yields CDR1 MDHEN and CDR2 SYDVKM. This CDR3 is CASSLTTLGGETQYF.

The V call is TRBV29-1, the J call TRBJ2-5; as DNA is missing, the TRBD2 call by TCRdb cannot be tested. The CDR3 contains 13 residues. Germline assignment: CDR1 SQVTM and CDR2 ANQGSEA. The CDR3 sequence is CSASHGTQETQYF.

The chain has TRBV7-2 and TRBJ2-5; TCRdb gives TRBD1 as the D gene, but with no DNA this cannot be confirmed. The CDR3 has 16 residues. Germline loops: CDR1 SGHTA, CDR2 FQGNSA. The CDR3 loop is CASSPTGTGSRETQYF.

The CDR3 sequence: CASTGQSSYNEQFF. The V and J genes are TRBV2 and TRBJ2-1. This CDR3 spans 14 amino acids. CDR1 SNHLY and CDR2 FYNNEI come from the germline V gene.

V is TRBV19 and J is TRBJ2-1; TCRdb's assignment of TRBD2 cannot be checked, as there is no DNA. The germline V gene has CDR1 LNHDA and CDR2 SQIVND (reference sequence). This CDR3 is 13 amino acids long. The chain's CDR3 is CASSIVGPNEQFF.

J is TRBJ1-2 and V is TRBV6-5; the TRBD1 assignment by TCRdb is unverifiable without DNA. Looked up from germline, CDR1 is MNHEY and CDR2 is SVGAGI. This CDR3 has 15 amino acids. The CDR3 loop reads CASSYFRGDRDGYTF.

V gene TRBV7-2 combines with J gene TRBJ2-1; as DNA is missing, the TRBD2 call by TCRdb cannot be tested. Germline-derived CDR1 and CDR2 are SGHTA and FQGNSA. The CDR3 is 19 amino acids. The CDR3 here is CASRPGLAGGPPGNVEQFF.

The CDR3 spells CASSYGRNNEQFF. The chain combines TRBV6-2 or TRBV6-3 with TRBJ2-1. The CDR3 runs to 13 residues. The germline V gene has CDR1 MNHEY and CDR2 SVGEGT.

CDR3 in amino acids: CASSELDSDNEQFF. The chain couples TRBV25-1 to TRBJ2-1; the TCRdb call, TRBD2, lacks DNA for checking. The germline V gene encodes CDR1 MGHDK and CDR2 SYGVNS. The CDR3 covers 14 residues.

The rearrangement links TRBV13 to TRBJ2-3; TCRdb's D call, TRBD2, is unchecked because there is no DNA. CDR3 size: 16 residues. The V gene's germline CDR1 is PRHDT and CDR2 FYEKMQ (reference sequence). CDR3 region: CASSTGLAGGTDTQYF.

The rearrangement links TRBV15 to TRBJ2-7; the TCRdb D gene call, TRBD1, has no DNA to confirm it. Germline values: CDR1 LNHNV, CDR2 YYDKDF (reference sequence). The CDR3 loop spans 14 amino acids. The chain's CDR3 is CATSTGQGSHEQYF.

The chain employs TRBV20-1 and TRBJ1-5; the TCRdb call, TRBD1, lacks DNA for checking. The CDR3 covers 17 residues. The germline V gene has CDR1 DFQATT and CDR2 SNEGSKA (reference sequence). Here the CDR3 reads CSARDTKTGDRGQPQHF.

The chain has TRBV24-1 and TRBJ2-7; TCRdb proposes TRBD1, but this gene call is untestable without DNA. Per germline, CDR1 KGHDR and CDR2 SFDVKD. This CDR3 spans 14 amino acids. The CDR3 spells CATSERLPTYEQYF.

CDR3 sequence: CASSQYPGTDTQYF. The chain couples TRBV4-3 to TRBJ2-3. Germline V lookup: CDR1 LGHNA, CDR2 YSLEER. This CDR3 is 14 amino acids long.

The V call is TRBV29-1, the J call TRBJ1-5; TCRdb's D call of TRBD1 is untestable without DNA. The CDR3 totals 13 residues. Germline V gives CDR1 SQVTM, CDR2 ANQGSEA. The CDR3 protein is CSVVDSNNQPQHF.

V and J are TRBV28 and TRBJ2-7. The CDR3 is 13 residues long. Germline CDR1 is MDHEN and CDR2 is SYDVKM. The chain's CDR3 is CASSFRPSCEQYF.

The chain is built from TRBV13 and TRBJ2-7; the D call of TRBD2 rests on TCRdb alone, since no DNA is present to check it. The CDR3 sequence is 13 residues long. Germline V CDR1 and CDR2: PRHDT, FYEKMQ (reference sequence). CDR3 protein: CASSSRGDYEQYF.

The rearrangement links TRBV28 to TRBJ2-7. CDR1 is MDHEN and CDR2 is SYDVKM in the germline V gene. The CDR3 sequence is 15 residues long. CDR3 sequence reads: CASSLSQEGSYEQYF.